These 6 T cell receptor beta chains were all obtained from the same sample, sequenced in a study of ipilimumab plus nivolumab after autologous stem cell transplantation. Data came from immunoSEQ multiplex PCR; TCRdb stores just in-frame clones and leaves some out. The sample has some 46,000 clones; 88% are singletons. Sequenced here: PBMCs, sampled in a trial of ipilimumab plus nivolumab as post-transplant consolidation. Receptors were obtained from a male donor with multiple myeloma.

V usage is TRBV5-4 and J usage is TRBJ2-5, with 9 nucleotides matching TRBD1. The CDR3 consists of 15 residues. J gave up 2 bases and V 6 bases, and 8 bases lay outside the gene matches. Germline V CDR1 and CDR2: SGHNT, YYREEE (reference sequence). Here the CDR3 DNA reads TGTGCCAGCAAGAGCCCGACAGGGGGGCAAGAGACCCAGTACTTC. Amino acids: CASKSPTGGQETQYF. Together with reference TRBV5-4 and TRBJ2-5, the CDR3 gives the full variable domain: ETGVTQSPTHLIKTRGQQVTLRCSSQSGHNTVSWYQQALGQGPQFIFQYYREEENGRGNFPPRFSGLQFPNYSSELNVNALELDDSALYLCASKSPTGGQETQYFGPGTRLLVL.

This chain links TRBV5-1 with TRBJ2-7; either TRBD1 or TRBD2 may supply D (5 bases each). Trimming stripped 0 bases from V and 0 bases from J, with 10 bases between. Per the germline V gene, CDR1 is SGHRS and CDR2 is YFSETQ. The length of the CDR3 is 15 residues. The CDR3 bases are TGCGCCAGCAGCTTGGCAGGGACCCGCTCCTACGAGCAGTACTTC. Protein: CASSLAGTRSYEQYF.

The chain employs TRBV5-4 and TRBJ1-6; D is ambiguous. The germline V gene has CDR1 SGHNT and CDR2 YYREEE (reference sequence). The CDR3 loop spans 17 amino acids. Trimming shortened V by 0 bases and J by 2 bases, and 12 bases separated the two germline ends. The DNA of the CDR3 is TGTGCCAGCAGCTTGGGTGGCAGGCTAACCTATAATTCACCCCTCCACTTT. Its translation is CASSLGGRLTYNSPLHF.

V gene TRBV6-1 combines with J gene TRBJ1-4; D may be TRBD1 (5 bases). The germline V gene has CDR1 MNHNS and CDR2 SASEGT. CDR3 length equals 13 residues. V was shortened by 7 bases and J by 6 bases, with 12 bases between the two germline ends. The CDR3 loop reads CASTRLGDEKLFF. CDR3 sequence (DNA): TGTGCCAGCACTCGATTGGGGGATGAAAAACTGTTTTTT.

This CDR3 reads CASSRLDRASVGELFF. The CDR3 bases are TGTGCCAGCAGCAGACTGGACAGGGCTTCTGTTGGGGAGCTGTTTTTT. The chain employs TRBV7-3 and TRBJ2-2, with 8 bases identical to TRBD1. This CDR3 spans 16 amino acids. Looked up from germline, CDR1 is SGHTA and CDR2 is FQGTGA. The ends lost 5 bases at V and 8 bases at J; junction bases unmatched: 13.

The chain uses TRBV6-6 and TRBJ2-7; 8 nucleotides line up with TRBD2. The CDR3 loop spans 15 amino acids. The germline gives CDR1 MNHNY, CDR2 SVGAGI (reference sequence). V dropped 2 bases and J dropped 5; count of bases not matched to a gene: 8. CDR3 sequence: CASSYQVAGPHEQYF. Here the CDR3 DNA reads TGTGCCAGCAGTTACCAGGTAGCGGGACCTCACGAGCAGTACTTC.